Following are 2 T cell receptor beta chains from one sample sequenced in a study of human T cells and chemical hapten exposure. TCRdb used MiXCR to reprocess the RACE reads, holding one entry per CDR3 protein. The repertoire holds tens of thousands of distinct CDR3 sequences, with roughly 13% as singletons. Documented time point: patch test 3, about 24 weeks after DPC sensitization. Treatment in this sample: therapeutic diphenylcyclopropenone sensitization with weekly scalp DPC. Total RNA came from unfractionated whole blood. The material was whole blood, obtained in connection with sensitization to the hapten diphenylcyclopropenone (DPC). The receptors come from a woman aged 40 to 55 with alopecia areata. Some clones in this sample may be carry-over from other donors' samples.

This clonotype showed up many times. CDR3 sequence: CASSEGVGGANVLTF. CDR3 sequence (DNA): TGTGCCAGCAGTGAAGGGGTAGGCGGGGCCAACGTCCTGACTTTC. The chain uses TRBV2 and TRBJ2-6; D unresolved. Trimming removed 1 base at V and 4 bases at J, with 8 bases between. From germline, CDR1 is SNHLY and CDR2 FYNNEI. CDR3 length: 15 amino acids.

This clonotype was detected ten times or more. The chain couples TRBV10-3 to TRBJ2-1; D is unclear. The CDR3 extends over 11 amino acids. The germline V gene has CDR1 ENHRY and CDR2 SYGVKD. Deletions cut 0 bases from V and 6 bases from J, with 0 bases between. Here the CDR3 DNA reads TGTGCCATCAGTGAGTCCAATGAGCAGTTCTTC. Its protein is CAISESNEQFF.